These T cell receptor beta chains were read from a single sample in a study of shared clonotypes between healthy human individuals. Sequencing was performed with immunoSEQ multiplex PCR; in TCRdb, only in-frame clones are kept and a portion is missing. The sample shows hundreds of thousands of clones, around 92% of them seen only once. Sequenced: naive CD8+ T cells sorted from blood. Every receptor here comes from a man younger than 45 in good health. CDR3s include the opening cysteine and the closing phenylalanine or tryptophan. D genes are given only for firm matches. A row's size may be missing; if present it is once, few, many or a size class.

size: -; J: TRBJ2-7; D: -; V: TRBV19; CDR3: CASSIDRPGTKTYEQYF; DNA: TGTGCCAGTAGTATAGACAGGCCCGGGACCAAAACCTACGAGCAGTACTTC
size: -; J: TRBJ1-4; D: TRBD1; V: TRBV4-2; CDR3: CASSRPGTGGSNEKLFF; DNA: TGTGCCAGCAGCCGGCCTGGGACAGGGGGCTCTAATGAAAAACTGTTTTTT
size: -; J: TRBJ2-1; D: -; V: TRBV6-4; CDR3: CASSDGDLGSYNEQFF; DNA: TGTGCCAGCAGTGACGGGGATTTGGGCTCGTACAATGAGCAGTTCTTC
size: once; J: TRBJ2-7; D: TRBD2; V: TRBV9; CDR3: CASSGGTSGSSYEQYF; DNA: TGTGCCAGCAGCGGAGGGACTAGCGGCAGCTCCTACGAGCAGTACTTC
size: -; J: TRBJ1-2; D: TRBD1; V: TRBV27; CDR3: CASSSRTTGGGGYTF; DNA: TGTGCCAGCAGTTCACGAACGACAGGGGGAGGTGGCTACACCTTC
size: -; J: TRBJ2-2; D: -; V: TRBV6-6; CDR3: CASSYSGTGELFF; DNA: TGTGCCAGCAGTTATAGCGGCACCGGGGAGCTGTTTTTT
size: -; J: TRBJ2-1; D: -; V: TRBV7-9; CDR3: CASSRPGTGYNEQFF; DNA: TGTGCCAGCAGCCGTCCCGGGACGGGTTACAATGAGCAGTTCTTC
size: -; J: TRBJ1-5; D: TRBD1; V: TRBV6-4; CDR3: CASSDSKSPGQGLGYSNQPQHF; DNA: TGTGCCAGCAGTGACTCGAAGTCACCAGGACAGGGTTTGGGATATAGCAATCAGCCCCAGCATTTT
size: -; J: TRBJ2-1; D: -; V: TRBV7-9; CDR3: CASSLSESNEQFF; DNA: TGTGCCAGCAGCTTAAGCGAGAGCAATGAGCAGTTCTTC
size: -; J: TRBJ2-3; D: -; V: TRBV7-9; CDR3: CASSKFVIRGLGDTDTQYF; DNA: TGTGCCAGCAGCAAGTTCGTCATTCGAGGGCTCGGGGACACTGATACGCAGTATTTT
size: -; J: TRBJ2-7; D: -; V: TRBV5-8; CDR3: CASSLSGAGYEQYF; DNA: TGTGCCAGCAGCTTATCCGGGGCGGGGTACGAGCAGTACTTC
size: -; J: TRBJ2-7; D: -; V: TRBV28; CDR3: CASAPGIQAYEQYF; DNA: TGTGCCAGCGCCCCCGGGATTCAAGCCTACGAGCAGTACTTC
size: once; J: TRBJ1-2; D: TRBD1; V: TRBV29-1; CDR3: CSVVTGANFNYGYTF; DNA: TGCAGCGTTGTAACAGGGGCTAACTTTAACTATGGCTACACCTTC
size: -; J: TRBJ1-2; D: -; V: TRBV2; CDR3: CASSEGTVSYGYTF; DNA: TGTGCCAGCAGTGAAGGGACAGTAAGTTACGGCTACACCTTC
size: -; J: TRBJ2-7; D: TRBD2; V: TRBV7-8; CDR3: CASGLPGLAGASEQYF; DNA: TGTGCCAGCGGACTGCCGGGACTAGCGGGAGCCTCCGAGCAGTACTTC
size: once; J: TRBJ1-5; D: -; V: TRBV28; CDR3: CASTMPQINQPQHF; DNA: TGTGCCAGCACCATGCCGCAAATCAATCAGCCCCAGCATTTT
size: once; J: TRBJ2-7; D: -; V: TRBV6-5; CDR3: CASSYGGVSYEQYF; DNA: TGTGCCAGCAGTTATGGCGGGGTCTCCTACGAGCAGTACTTC
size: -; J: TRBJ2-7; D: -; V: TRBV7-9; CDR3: CASSPGGVEQYF; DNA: TGTGCCAGCAGCCCCGGAGGGGTGGAGCAGTACTTC
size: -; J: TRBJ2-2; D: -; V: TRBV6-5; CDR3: CASSYDRAGYGELFF; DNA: TGTGCCAGCAGTTACGACAGGGCGGGGTACGGGGAGCTGTTTTTT
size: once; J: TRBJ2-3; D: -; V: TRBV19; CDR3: CASSFKNTDTQYF; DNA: TGTGCCAGTAGCTTCAAGAACACAGATACGCAGTATTTT
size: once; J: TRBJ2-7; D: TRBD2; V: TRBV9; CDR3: CASSPDPAGVHEQYF; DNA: TGTGCCAGCAGCCCAGATCCAGCGGGAGTCCACGAGCAGTACTTC
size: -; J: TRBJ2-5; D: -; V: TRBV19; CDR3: CASSEGQGYQETQYF; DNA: TGTGCCAGTAGTGAGGGTCAAGGGTACCAAGAGACCCAGTACTTC
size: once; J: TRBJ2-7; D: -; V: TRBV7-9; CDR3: CASSPPGISGEQYF; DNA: TGTGCCAGCAGCCCCCCGGGGATCTCAGGGGAGCAGTACTTC
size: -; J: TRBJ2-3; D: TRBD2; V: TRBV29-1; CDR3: CSVALAESTDTQYF; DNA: TGCAGCGTTGCCCTAGCGGAGAGCACAGATACGCAGTATTTT
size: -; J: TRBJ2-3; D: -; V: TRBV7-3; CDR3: CASSLDRPDTQYF; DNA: TGTGCCAGCAGCCTCGATCGTCCAGATACGCAGTATTTT
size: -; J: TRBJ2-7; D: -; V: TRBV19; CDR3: CASSIDPYEQYF; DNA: TGTGCCAGTAGTATAGACCCCTACGAGCAGTACTTC
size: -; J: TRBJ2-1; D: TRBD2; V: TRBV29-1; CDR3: CSVESGLAGYNEQFF; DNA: TGCAGCGTTGAATCGGGACTAGCGGGGTACAATGAGCAGTTCTTC
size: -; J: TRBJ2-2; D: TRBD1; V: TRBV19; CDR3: CASPLTGFNTGELFF; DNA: TGTGCCAGCCCCCTGACAGGGTTTAACACCGGGGAGCTGTTTTTT
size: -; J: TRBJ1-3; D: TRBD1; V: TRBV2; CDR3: CASRLGQGGGNTIYF; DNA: TGTGCCAGCAGGTTGGGACAGGGAGGTGGAAACACCATATATTTT
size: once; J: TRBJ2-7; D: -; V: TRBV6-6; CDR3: CASSHPNYEQYF; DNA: TGTGCCAGCAGCCACCCCAACTACGAGCAGTACTTC
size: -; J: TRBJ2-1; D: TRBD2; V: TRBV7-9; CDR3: CASSSNIAGVGNNEQFF; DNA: TGTGCCAGCAGCTCGAATATAGCGGGAGTAGGAAACAATGAGCAGTTCTTC
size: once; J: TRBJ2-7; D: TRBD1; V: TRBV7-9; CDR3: CASSASGQGAFRGYEQYF; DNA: TGTGCCAGCAGCGCGTCGGGACAGGGGGCTTTTCGGGGCTACGAGCAGTACTTC